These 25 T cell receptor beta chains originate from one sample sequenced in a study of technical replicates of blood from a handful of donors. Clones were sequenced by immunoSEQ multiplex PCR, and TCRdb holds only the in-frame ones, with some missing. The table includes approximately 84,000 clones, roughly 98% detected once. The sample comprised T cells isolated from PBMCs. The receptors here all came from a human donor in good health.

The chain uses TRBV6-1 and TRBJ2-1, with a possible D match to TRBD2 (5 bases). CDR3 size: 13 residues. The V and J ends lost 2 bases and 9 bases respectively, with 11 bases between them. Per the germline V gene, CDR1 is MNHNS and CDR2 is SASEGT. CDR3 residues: CASSERLLREQFF. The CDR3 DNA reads TGTGCCAGCAGTGAAAGACTATTGCGTGAGCAGTTCTTC.

In nucleotides, the CDR3 is TGTGCCAGCAGCGTACGGGATTTCAGAGGGGCCAACGTCCTGACTTTC. This gives the protein CASSVRDFRGANVLTF. The chain is built from TRBV9 and TRBJ2-6, with D perhaps matching TRBD2 (5 bases). The germline V gene encodes CDR1 SGDLS and CDR2 YYNGEE. This CDR3 comprises 16 residues. V was trimmed by 1 base and J by 4 bases, leaving 12 bases between them.

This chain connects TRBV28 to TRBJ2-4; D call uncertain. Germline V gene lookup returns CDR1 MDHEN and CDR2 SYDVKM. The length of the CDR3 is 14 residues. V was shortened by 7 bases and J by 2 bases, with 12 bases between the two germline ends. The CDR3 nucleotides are TGTGCCAGCACCACGACTTATCCCAAAAACATTCAGTACTTC. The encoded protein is CASTTTYPKNIQYF.

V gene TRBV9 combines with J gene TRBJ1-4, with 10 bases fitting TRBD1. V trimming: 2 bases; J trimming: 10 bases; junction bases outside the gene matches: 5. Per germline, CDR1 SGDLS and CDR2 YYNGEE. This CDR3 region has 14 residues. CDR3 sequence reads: CASSVGTGVGKLFF. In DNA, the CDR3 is TGTGCCAGCAGCGTGGGGACAGGGGTGGGAAAACTGTTTTTT.

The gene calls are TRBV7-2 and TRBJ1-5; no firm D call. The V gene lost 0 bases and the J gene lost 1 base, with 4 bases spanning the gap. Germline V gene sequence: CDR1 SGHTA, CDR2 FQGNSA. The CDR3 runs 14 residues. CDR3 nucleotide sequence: TGTGCCAGCAGCTTAGCGCTAAGCAATCAGCCCCAGCATTTT. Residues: CASSLALSNQPQHF. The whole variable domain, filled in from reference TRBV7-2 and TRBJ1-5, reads GAGVSQSPSNKVTEKGKDVELRCDPISGHTALYWYRQSLGQGLEFLIYFQGNSAPDKSGLPSDRFSAERTGGSVSTLTIQRTQQEDSAVYLCASSLALSNQPQHFGDGTRLSIL.

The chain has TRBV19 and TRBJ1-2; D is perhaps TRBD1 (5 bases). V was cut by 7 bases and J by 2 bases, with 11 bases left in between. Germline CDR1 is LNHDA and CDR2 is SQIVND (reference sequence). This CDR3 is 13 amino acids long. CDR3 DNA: TGTGCCAGTAATCCAGGGTACAACTATGGCTACACCTTC. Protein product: CASNPGYNYGYTF.

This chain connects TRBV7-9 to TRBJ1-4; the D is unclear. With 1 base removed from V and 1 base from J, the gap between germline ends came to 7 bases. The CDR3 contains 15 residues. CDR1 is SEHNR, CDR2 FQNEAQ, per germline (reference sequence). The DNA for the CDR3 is TGTGCCAGCAGCTTAGAGGGAGGAACTAATGAAAAACTGTTTTTT. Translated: CASSLEGGTNEKLFF.

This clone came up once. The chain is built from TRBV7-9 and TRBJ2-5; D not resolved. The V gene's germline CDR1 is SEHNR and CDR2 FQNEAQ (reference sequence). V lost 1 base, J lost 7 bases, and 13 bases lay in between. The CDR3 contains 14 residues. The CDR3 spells CASSLDHTSGTQYF. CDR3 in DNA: TGTGCCAGCAGCTTAGACCATACCTCCGGGACCCAGTACTTC.

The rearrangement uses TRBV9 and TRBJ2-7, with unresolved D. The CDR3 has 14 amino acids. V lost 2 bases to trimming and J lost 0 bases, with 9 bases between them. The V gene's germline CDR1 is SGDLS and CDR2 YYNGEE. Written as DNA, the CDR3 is TGTGCCAGCAGCGTGACTGGCCTCTCCTACGAGCAGTACTTC. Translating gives CASSVTGLSYEQYF.

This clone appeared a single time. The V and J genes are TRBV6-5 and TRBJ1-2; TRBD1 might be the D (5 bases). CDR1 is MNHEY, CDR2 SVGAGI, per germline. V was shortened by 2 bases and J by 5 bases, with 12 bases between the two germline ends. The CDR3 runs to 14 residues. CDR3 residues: CASSYLGGEYGYTF. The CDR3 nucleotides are TGTGCCAGCAGTTACCTTGGGGGGGAGTATGGCTACACCTTC.

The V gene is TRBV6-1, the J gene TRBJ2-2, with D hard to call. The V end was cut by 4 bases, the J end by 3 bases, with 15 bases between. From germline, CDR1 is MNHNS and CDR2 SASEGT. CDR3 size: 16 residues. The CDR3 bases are TGTGCCAGCAGTGTTTTACCAGGATCGCACACCGGGGAGCTGTTTTTT. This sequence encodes CASSVLPGSHTGELFF.

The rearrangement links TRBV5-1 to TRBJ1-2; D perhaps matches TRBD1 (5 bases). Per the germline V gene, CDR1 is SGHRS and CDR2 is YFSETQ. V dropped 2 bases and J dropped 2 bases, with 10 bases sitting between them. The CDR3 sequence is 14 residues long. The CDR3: CASSFGGINYGYTF. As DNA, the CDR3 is TGCGCCAGCAGCTTTGGGGGGATCAACTATGGCTACACCTTC.

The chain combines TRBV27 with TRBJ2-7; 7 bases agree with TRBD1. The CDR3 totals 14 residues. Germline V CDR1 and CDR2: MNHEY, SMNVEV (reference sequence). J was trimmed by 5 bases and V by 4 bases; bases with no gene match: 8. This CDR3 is CASSSPLGGHEQYF. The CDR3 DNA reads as TGTGCCAGCAGTTCTCCATTAGGGGGCCACGAGCAGTACTTC.

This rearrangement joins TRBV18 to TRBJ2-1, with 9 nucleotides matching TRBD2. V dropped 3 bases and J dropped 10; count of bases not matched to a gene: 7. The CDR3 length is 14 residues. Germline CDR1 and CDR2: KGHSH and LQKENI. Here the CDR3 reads CASSPTGTSLEQFF. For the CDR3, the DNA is TGTGCCAGCTCACCTACCGGGACTAGCCTCGAGCAGTTCTTC.

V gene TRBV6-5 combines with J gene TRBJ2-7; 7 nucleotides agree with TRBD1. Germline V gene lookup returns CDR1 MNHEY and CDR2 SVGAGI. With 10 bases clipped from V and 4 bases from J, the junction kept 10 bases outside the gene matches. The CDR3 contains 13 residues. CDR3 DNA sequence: TGTGCCACAAGGACAGGAAATGGGTACGAGCAGTACTTC. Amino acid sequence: CATRTGNGYEQYF.

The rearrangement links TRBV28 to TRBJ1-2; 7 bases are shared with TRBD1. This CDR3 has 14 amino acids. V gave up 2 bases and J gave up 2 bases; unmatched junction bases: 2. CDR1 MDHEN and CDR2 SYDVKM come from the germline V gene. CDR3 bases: TGTGCCAGCAGTTTAAGCAGGGGGAACTATGGCTACACCTTC. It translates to CASSLSRGNYGYTF.

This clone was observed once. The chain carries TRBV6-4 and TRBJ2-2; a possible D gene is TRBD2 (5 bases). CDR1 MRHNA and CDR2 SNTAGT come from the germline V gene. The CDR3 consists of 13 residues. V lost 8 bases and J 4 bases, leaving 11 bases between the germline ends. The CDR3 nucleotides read TGTGCCAGCTCCCTCGGGGTCACCGGGGAGCTGTTTTTT. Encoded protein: CASSLGVTGELFF.

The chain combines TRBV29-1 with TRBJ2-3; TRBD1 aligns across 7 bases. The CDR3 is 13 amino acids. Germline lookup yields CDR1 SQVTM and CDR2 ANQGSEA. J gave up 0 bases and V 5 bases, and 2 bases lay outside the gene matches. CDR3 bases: TGCAGCGTTACAGGGGTTAGCACAGATACGCAGTATTTT. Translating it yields CSVTGVSTDTQYF.

CDR3 sequence: CASSFFGQTETQYF. CDR3 coding DNA: TGCGCCAGCAGCTTCTTTGGACAGACGGAGACCCAGTACTTC. The genes are TRBV5-1 and TRBJ2-5, with TRBD1 as a possible D gene (6 bases). This CDR3 has 14 amino acids. CDR1 is SGHRS, CDR2 YFSETQ, per germline. V shed 2 bases and J shed 5 bases, with 13 bases lying between them.

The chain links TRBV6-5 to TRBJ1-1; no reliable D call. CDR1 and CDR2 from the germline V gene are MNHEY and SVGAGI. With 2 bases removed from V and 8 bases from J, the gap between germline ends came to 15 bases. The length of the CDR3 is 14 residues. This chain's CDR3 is CASSYRGTVDEAFF. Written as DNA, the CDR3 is TGTGCCAGCAGTTACCGCGGCACTGTCGACGAAGCTTTCTTT.

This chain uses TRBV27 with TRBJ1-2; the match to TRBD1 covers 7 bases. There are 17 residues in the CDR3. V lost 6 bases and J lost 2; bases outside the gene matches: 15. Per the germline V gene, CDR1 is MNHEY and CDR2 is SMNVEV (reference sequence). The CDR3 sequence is CASSPRGTTGQNYGYTF. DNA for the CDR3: TGTGCCAGCAGCCCCAGGGGGACCACGGGACAGAACTATGGCTACACCTTC.

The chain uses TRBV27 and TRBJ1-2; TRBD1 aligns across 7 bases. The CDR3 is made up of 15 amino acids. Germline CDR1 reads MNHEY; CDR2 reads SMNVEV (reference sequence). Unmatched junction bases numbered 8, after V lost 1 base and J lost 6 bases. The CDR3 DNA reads TGTGCCAGCAGTTTATTGTCCGACAGGGTGAATGGCTACACCTTC. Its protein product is CASSLLSDRVNGYTF.

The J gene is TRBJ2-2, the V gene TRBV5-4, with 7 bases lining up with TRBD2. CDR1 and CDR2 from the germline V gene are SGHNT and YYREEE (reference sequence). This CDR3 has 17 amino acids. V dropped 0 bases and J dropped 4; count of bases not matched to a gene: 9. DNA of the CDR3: TGTGCCAGCAGCTTGGTGGCCAGCGGGATGGGCACCGGGGAGCTGTTTTTT. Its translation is CASSLVASGMGTGELFF.

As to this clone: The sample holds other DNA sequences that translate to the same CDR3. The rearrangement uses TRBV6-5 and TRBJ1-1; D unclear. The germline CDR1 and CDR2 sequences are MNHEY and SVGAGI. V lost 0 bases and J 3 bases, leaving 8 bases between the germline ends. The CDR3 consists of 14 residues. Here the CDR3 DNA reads TGTGCCAGCAGTTACTCGTTCGCGGACACTGAAGCTTTCTTT. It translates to CASSYSFADTEAFF.

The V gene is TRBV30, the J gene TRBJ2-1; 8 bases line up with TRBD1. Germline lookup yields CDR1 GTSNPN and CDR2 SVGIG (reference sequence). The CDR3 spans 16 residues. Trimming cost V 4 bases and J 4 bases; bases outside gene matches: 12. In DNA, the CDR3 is TGTGCCTGGACAGGGGGCCACACATACCCTTACAATGAGCAGTTCTTC. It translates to CAWTGGHTYPYNEQFF.